What follows is one T cell receptor (beta chain) and its context. Its antigen is unidentified. The data were obtained in a study of T cells after yellow fever vaccination. Study results and limitations: The secondary response showed a weaker magnitude and a faster peak, day 5 versus 15. A minor fraction of clonotypes spanned both CD4 and CD8 compartments. Most clones from primary vaccination resurfaced after the booster (about 95% CD4, over 85% CD8).

5'RACE template switching added a universal primer site and UMIs to TCR cDNA. TCRdb used MiXCR to reprocess the 5' RACE reads, holding one entry per CDR3 protein. The table has hundreds of thousands of distinct CDR3 sequences, 8.5% to 10% seen once. This CDR3 is built from 12 residues. CDR1 SQVTM and CDR2 ANQGSEA come from the germline V gene. V lost 3 bases to trimming and J lost 1 base, with 6 bases between them. The TCR comes from a young man who received the YFV17D yellow fever vaccine. J is TRBJ2-5 and V is TRBV29-1, with D unresolved. This sample comprised CD4+ T cells sorted from PBMCs, obtained 5 days after the yellow fever booster vaccination. CDR3 sequence reads: CSVDKTQETQYF. The CDR3 coding sequence is TGCAGCGTTGACAAAACCCAAGAGACCCAGTACTTC.